The T cell receptor (beta chain) described here comes from a study of cytomegalovirus exposure and HLA in healthy donors. The PCR contained 60 Vbeta and 13 Jbeta primers. Clones were sequenced by immunoSEQ multiplex PCR, and TCRdb holds only the in-frame ones, with some missing. This table has 110,000 to 150,000 clones, 65% to 85% appearing once. Germline V CDR1 and CDR2: SGDLS, YYNGEE. The CDR3 extends over 15 amino acids. V trimming: 5 bases; J trimming: 0 bases; junction bases outside the gene matches: 7. V gene TRBV9 combines with J gene TRBJ1-1, with 7 bases aligning to TRBD1. The specimen was PBMCs. This receptor was obtained from a male donor in good health and CMV-seronegative. CDR3 coding DNA: TGTGCCAGCAGTTTAGGGACAGCGATGAACACTGAAGCTTTCTTT. Encoded protein: CASSLGTAMNTEAFF.